The clone carrying this TCR beta chain came up once. Sequencing was performed with immunoSEQ multiplex PCR; in TCRdb, only in-frame clones are kept and a portion is missing. This table has about 210,000 clones, 75% to 85% appearing once. This entry comes from a study of blood T cell repertoires in COVID-19. About the study: Samples of COVID-19 (acute and convalescent) were obtained from the United States, Italy and Spain.

Germline values: CDR1 GTSNPN, CDR2 SVGIG (reference sequence). V was shortened by 0 bases and J by 8 bases, with 17 bases between the two germline ends. The CDR3 covers 16 residues. The chain couples TRBV30 to TRBJ1-6; tentative D call: TRBD1 (6 bases). Sequencing was performed on PBMCs or T cells enriched from blood (not recorded which). This clonotype was sampled from a man in his forties who had recovered from COVID-19. CDR3 region: CAWSVSLDSSYSPLHF. CDR3 in DNA: TGTGCCTGGAGTGTTTCCCTGGACAGTAGCTATTCACCCCTCCACTTT.